This is a list of T cell receptor beta chains from one sample in a study of blood T cell repertoires in COVID-19. Data came from immunoSEQ multiplex PCR; TCRdb stores just in-frame clones and leaves some out. The table shows 110,000 to 150,000 clones, with 75% to 85% occurring only once. The sample was peripheral blood. The receptors derive from a woman aged 70-85 years with COVID-19, enrolled during active disease. Each CDR3 is given with its conserved first and last residue. Fields, in order: J gene, clone size, CDR3 length, D gene, V gene, CDR3 DNA, CDR3 protein. The D gene is left open where the match is weak. Expanded clones are given a class, and other clones once, few, many or no size at all.

j_gene: TRBJ2-1
abundance: .
len: 16
d_gene: .
v_gene: TRBV9
CDR3nt: TGTGCCAGCAGCGTAGGCCAGGGGTTCCTAGTCAATGAGCAGTTCTTC
CDR3aa: CASSVGQGFLVNEQFF

j_gene: TRBJ2-2
abundance: .
len: 17
d_gene: TRBD2
v_gene: TRBV7-6
CDR3nt: TGTGCCAGCAGCTTGGCGATAGCGGGGTCGCGGGCCGGGGAGCTGTTTTTT
CDR3aa: CASSLAIAGSRAGELFF

j_gene: TRBJ2-3
abundance: .
len: 13
d_gene: .
v_gene: TRBV12-3/TRBV12-4
CDR3nt: TGTGCCAGCAGTTCCTCACTAGCAGATACGCAGTATTTT
CDR3aa: CASSSSLADTQYF

j_gene: TRBJ1-1
abundance: .
len: 13
d_gene: .
v_gene: TRBV5-4
CDR3nt: TGTGCCAGCAGCCAGGACATGAACACTGAAGCTTTCTTT
CDR3aa: CASSQDMNTEAFF

j_gene: TRBJ1-1
abundance: .
len: 12
d_gene: .
v_gene: TRBV19
CDR3nt: TGTGCCAGTAGATTGACAGGAACTGAAGCTTTCTTT
CDR3aa: CASRLTGTEAFF

j_gene: TRBJ1-4
abundance: .
len: 14
d_gene: .
v_gene: TRBV5-5
CDR3nt: TGTGCCAGCAGCTTGGTGCAGGGAAATGAAAAACTGTTTTTT
CDR3aa: CASSLVQGNEKLFF

j_gene: TRBJ2-7
abundance: .
len: 15
d_gene: .
v_gene: TRBV10-2
CDR3nt: TGCGCCAGCAGTGAAAGGAGCGGAGGAGGGTACGAGCAGTACTTC
CDR3aa: CASSERSGGGYEQYF

j_gene: TRBJ1-2
abundance: .
len: 13
d_gene: .
v_gene: TRBV24-1
CDR3nt: TGTGCCACCAGTGATTTAGAGGGCCTTGGCTACACCTTC
CDR3aa: CATSDLEGLGYTF

j_gene: TRBJ2-7
abundance: once
len: 14
d_gene: TRBD1
v_gene: TRBV2
CDR3nt: TGTGCCAGCAGTGCGGACAGGAACTCCTACGAGCAGTACTTC
CDR3aa: CASSADRNSYEQYF

j_gene: TRBJ2-1
abundance: .
len: 16
d_gene: TRBD2
v_gene: TRBV5-1
CDR3nt: TGCGCCAGCAGCCTATCTAGCGGGGGGCCTAAGGATGAGCAGTTCTTC
CDR3aa: CASSLSSGGPKDEQFF

j_gene: TRBJ1-2
abundance: .
len: 19
d_gene: .
v_gene: TRBV27
CDR3nt: TGTGCCAGCAGTTTACGATTTAAGACAGGAATGGGCCCTAACTATGGCTACACCTTC
CDR3aa: CASSLRFKTGMGPNYGYTF

j_gene: TRBJ1-2
abundance: once
len: 15
d_gene: .
v_gene: TRBV18
CDR3nt: TGTGCCAGCTCACCTACGGAGACAGGAGAAAATGGCTACACCTTC
CDR3aa: CASSPTETGENGYTF